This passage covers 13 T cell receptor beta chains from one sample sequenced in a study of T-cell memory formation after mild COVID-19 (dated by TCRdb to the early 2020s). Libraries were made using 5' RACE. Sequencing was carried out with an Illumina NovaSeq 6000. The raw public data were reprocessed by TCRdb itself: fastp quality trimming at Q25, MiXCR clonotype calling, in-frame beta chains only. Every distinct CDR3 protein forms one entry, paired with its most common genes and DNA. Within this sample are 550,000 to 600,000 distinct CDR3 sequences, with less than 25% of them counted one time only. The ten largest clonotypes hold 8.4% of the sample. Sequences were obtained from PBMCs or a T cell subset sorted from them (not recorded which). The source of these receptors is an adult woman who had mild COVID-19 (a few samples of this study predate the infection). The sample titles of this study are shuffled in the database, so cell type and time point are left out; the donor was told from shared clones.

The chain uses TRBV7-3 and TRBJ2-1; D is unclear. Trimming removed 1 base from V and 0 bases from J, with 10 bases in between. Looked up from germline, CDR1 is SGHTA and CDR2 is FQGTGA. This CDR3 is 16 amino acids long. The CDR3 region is CASSLIPRSSYNEQFF. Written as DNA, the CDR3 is TGTGCCAGCAGCTTAATTCCGCGGAGCTCCTACAATGAGCAGTTCTTC. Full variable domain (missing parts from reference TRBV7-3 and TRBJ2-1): GAGVSQTPSNKVTEKGKYVELRCDPISGHTALYWYRQSLGQGPEFLIYFQGTGAADDSGLPNDRFFAVRPEGSVSTLKIQRTERGDSAVYLCASSLIPRSSYNEQFFGPGTRLTVL.

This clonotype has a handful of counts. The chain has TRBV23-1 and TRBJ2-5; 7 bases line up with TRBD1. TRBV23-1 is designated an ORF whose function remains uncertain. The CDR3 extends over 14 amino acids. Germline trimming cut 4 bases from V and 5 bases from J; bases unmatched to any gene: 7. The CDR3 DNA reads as TGCGCCAGCAGTCTACCACAGGGGATCGAGACCCAGTACTTC. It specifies CASSLPQGIETQYF.

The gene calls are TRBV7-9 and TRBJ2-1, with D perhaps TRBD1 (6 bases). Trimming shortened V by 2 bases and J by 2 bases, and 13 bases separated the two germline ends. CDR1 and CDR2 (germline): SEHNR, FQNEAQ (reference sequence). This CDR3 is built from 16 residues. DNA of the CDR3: TGTGCCAGCAGCTTATGGCAGGGGCCCCCCTACAATGAGCAGTTCTTC. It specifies CASSLWQGPPYNEQFF.

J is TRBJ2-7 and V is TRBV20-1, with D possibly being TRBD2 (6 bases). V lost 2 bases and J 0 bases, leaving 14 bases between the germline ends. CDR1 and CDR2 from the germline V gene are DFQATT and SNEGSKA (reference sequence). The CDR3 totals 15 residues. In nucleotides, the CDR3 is TGCAGTGCTAGATCTGGGGGAGGTCCCTCCTACGAGCAGTACTTC. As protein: CSARSGGGPSYEQYF.

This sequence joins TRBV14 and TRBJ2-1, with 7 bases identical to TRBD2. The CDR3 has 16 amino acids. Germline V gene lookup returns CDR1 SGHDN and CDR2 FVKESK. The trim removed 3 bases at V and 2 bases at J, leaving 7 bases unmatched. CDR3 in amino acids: CASSQAPAGAYNEQFF. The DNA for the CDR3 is TGTGCCAGCAGCCAGGCTCCGGCGGGGGCCTACAATGAGCAGTTCTTC.

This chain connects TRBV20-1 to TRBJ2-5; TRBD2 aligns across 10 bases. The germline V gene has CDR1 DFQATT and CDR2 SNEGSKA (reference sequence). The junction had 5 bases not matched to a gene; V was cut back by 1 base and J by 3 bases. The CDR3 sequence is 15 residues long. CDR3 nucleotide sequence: TGCAGTGCTAGAGTCAGCGGGGGGGTAGAAGAGACCCAGTACTTC. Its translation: CSARVSGGVEETQYF.

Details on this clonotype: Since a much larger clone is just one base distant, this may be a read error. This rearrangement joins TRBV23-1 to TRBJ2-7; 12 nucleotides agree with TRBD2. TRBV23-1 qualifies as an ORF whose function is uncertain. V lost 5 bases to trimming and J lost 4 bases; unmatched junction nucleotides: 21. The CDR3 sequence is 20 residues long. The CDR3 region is CASSSEGAKTSGSPNYEQYF. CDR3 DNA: TGCGCCAGCAGTTCCGAGGGGGCGAAGACTAGCGGGAGTCCCAATTACGAGCAGTACTTC.

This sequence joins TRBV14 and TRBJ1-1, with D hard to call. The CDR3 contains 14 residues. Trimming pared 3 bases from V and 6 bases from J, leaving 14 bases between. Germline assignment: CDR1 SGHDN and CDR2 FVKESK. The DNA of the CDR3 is TGTGCCAGCAGCCACTTACCAGGTAACGCTGAAGCTTTCTTT. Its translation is CASSHLPGNAEAFF. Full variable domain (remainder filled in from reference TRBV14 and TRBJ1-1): EAGVTQFPSHSVIEKGQTVTLRCDPISGHDNLYWYRRVMGKEIKFLLHFVKESKQDESGMPNNRFLAERTGGTYSTLKVQPAELEDSGVYFCASSHLPGNAEAFFGQGTRLTVV.

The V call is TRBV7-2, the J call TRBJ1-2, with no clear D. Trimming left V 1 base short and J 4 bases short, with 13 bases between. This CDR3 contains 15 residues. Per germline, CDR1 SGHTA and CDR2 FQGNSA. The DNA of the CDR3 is TGTGCCAGCAGCTTAGTAGAGGGTTCGGTCTATGGCTACACCTTC. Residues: CASSLVEGSVYGYTF.

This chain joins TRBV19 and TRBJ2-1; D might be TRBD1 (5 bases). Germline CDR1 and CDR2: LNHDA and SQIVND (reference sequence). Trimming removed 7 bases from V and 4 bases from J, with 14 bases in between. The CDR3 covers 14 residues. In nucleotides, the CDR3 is TGTGCCAGTACCCCGACAGATTATTACAATGAGCAGTTCTTC. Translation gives CASTPTDYYNEQFF.

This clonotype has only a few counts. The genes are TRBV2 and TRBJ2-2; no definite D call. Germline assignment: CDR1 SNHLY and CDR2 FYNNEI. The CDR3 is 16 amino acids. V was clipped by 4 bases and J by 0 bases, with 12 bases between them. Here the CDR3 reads CASSGAVTSNTGELFF. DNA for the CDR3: TGTGCCAGCAGTGGTGCAGTAACCTCGAACACCGGGGAGCTGTTTTTT.

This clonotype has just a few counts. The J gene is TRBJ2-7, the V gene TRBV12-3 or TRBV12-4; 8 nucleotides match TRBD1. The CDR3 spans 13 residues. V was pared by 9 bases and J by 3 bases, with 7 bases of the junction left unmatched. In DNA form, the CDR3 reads TGTGCCAGTCTGGACAGGGTCAACTACGAGCAGTACTTC. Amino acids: CASLDRVNYEQYF.

In DNA, the CDR3 is TGTGCCAGCAGCACCGTTAACTCTGGAAACACCATATATTTT. Amino acid sequence: CASSTVNSGNTIYF. The chain is built from TRBV21-1 and TRBJ1-3. TRBV21-1 is labeled a pseudogene. The length of the CDR3 is 14 residues.